The rows below give T cell receptor beta chains drawn from one sample of a study of blood T cell repertoires in COVID-19. The method was immunoSEQ multiplex PCR; TCRdb's version includes in-frame clones alone and lacks a portion of them. The sample lists 200,000 or so clones, around 77% occurring once. The sample consisted of peripheral blood. The receptors come from a man aged 60 to 69 with active or convalescent COVID-19. Both conserved end residues are part of each CDR3. D genes are given only for firm matches. A clone size is listed for some rows: how often the clone was seen (once, few, many), or a class if it is expanded.

TRBJ1-3 NA NA TRBV10-3 TGTGCCATCGCCCCGTCCGGGGGAACTGGAAACACCATATATTTT CAIAPSGGTGNTIYF
TRBJ2-7 NA NA TRBV20-1 TGCAGTGCTAGAAACAGCTACGAGCAGTACTTC CSARNSYEQYF
TRBJ2-5 NA once TRBV6-2/TRBV6-3 TGTGCCAGCAGTTATCGGGAAGAGACCCAGTACTTC CASSYREETQYF
TRBJ2-1 NA NA TRBV5-1 TGCGCCAGCAGCCTTCTCGGGGGAGAGAACAATGAGCAGTTCTTC CASSLLGGENNEQFF
TRBJ2-1 TRBD2 once TRBV5-1 TGCGCCAGCAGCCTAGGTCTAGCGGGAGGGCCGGGGGTCAATGAGCAGTTCTTC CASSLGLAGGPGVNEQFF
TRBJ2-7 NA once TRBV10-3 TGTGCCATCAGTGAAGACATCACCAACGAGCAGTACTTC CAISEDITNEQYF
TRBJ2-7 TRBD1 NA TRBV11-3 TGTGCCAGCAGCCCGCGGGACAGGTACTACGAGCAGTACTTC CASSPRDRYYEQYF
TRBJ2-1 TRBD1 NA TRBV6-5 TGTGCCAGCACTAGCCGGGACAGGGGGGGGAATGAGCAGTTCTTC CASTSRDRGGNEQFF
TRBJ2-2 NA NA TRBV24-1 TGTGCCACCAGTGATTACACGGGAGGGGGCCGCACCGGGGAGCTGTTTTTT CATSDYTGGGRTGELFF
TRBJ2-5 NA few TRBV19 TGTGCCAGTAGCCGACTGGCAGGGGGGGAGACCCAGTACTTC CASSRLAGGETQYF
TRBJ2-1 TRBD2 NA TRBV30 TGTGCCTCTCTAGCGGGTCCATACAATGAGCAGTTCTTC CASLAGPYNEQFF
TRBJ1-1 NA many TRBV6-2/TRBV6-3 TGTGCCAGCAGTCAGTACACTGAAGCTTTCTTT CASSQYTEAFF
TRBJ2-3 TRBD2 NA TRBV6-6 TGTGCCAGCAGTTACTCGTCTAGCGGGGTCACAGATACGCAGTATTTT CASSYSSSGVTDTQYF
TRBJ2-5 NA NA TRBV19 TGTGCCAGTACCCCGGGGTACTCGGGGGTAGAGACCCAGTACTTC CASTPGYSGVETQYF
TRBJ1-2 NA few TRBV30 TGTGCCTGGAGTTCGGGGGTACCCTATGGCTACACCTTC CAWSSGVPYGYTF
TRBJ1-1 TRBD1 NA TRBV6-5 TGTGCCAGCAGTATCACAGGGGGATGGTCTGAAGCTTTCTTT CASSITGGWSEAFF
TRBJ2-7 NA few TRBV9 TGTGCCAGCAGCGTAGATGGGAGGACAACTTCCTACGAGCAGTACTTC CASSVDGRTTSYEQYF
TRBJ2-1 NA NA TRBV5-1 TGCGCCAGCAGCTCCCGGGACAATGAGCAGTTCTTC CASSSRDNEQFF
TRBJ2-1 TRBD2 NA TRBV5-1 TGCGCCAGCAGCAATCAAGCGGGAGAGGGGGGTGAGCAGTTCTTC CASSNQAGEGGEQFF
TRBJ1-2 TRBD1 NA TRBV5-8 TGTGCCAGCAGGGCAGGGGGCATTTGGTATGGCTACACCTTC CASRAGGIWYGYTF
TRBJ1-4 NA once TRBV4-2 TGTGCCAGCAGCCAAGACCCTTCCGGTGGGGCGATCGCGGAAAAACTGTTTTTT CASSQDPSGGAIAEKLFF
TRBJ2-6 NA NA TRBV9 TGTGCCAGCAGCGTCGACAGAACGAGCTCTGGGGCCAACGTCCTGACTTTC CASSVDRTSSGANVLTF
TRBJ1-5 NA NA TRBV2 TGTGCCAGCAGTGGGCAGGCTTTTAGAAGCAATCAGCCCCAGCATTTT CASSGQAFRSNQPQHF
TRBJ2-7 TRBD2 NA TRBV9 TGTGCCAGCAGCACTCGTTTTAGCGGGGGGTTGTACGAGCAGTACTTC CASSTRFSGGLYEQYF
TRBJ1-2 NA NA TRBV7-9 TGTGCCAGCAGCTTAAATTTAGAGAGGCCGGGTACCTTC CASSLNLERPGTF
TRBJ2-3 TRBD1 NA TRBV19 TGTGCCAGTGGGCTAGGGACAGAATCTAGCACAGATACGCAGTATTTT CASGLGTESSTDTQYF
TRBJ2-7 NA few TRBV3-1/TRBV3-2 TGTGCCAGCAGCCAAGTTCAGGGAAGGGGTGAGCAGTACTTC CASSQVQGRGEQYF
TRBJ2-7 TRBD2 NA TRBV6-6 TGTGCCAGCAGTTACTCGAGCGGGGGGAAGGGCTACGAGCAGTACTTC CASSYSSGGKGYEQYF
TRBJ2-7 NA many TRBV11-2 TGTGCCAGCAGCTTAGATTTTACAGCCGTCTACGAGCAGTACTTC CASSLDFTAVYEQYF
TRBJ2-7 TRBD1 NA TRBV7-6 TGTGCCAGCAGCCTACGCTCGGACAGGGGCGGGGAGCAGTACTTC CASSLRSDRGGEQYF
TRBJ1-1 NA NA TRBV11-1 TGTGCCAGCAGCTTAGACAGGGACACTGAAGCTTTCTTT CASSLDRDTEAFF
TRBJ1-2 TRBD1 NA TRBV12-5 TGTGCTAGTGGTTTGGTAGGACAGGGAGGCTACACCTTC CASGLVGQGGYTF
TRBJ2-3 NA NA TRBV19 TGTGCCAGTAGTATACAGGGGAGCGCAGATACGCAGTATTTT CASSIQGSADTQYF
TRBJ1-1 NA NA TRBV4-3 TGCGCCAGCAGCCAAGTGGCAAACACTGAAGCTTTCTTT CASSQVANTEAFF
TRBJ1-5 TRBD1 once TRBV5-8 TGTGCCAGCAGCTATGGACAGGGCAATCAGCCCCAGCATTTT CASSYGQGNQPQHF
TRBJ1-1 NA NA TRBV18 TGTGCCAGCTCGGGGCAGGGGCTGAACACTGAAGCTTTCTTT CASSGQGLNTEAFF
TRBJ2-7 TRBD1 NA TRBV5-5 TGTGCCAGCAGCTGGACCGGGACAGCCTTCGCTCTCGGGCAGTACTTC CASSWTGTAFALGQYF
TRBJ2-2 NA NA TRBV6-4 TGTGCCAGCAGTCTCGCGGGGAACACCGGGGAGCTGTTTTTT CASSLAGNTGELFF
TRBJ2-7 TRBD2 NA TRBV5-1 TGCGCCAGCAGCTTGGCCCGGGAGGGATACTCCTACGAGCAGTACTTC CASSLAREGYSYEQYF
TRBJ2-5 NA NA TRBV7-3 TGTGCCAGCAGCTCAGGGGTTCAAGAGACCCAGTACTTC CASSSGVQETQYF
TRBJ1-4 TRBD1 NA TRBV7-7 TGTGCCAGCAGCTCAGGGGGCCCTGCAACTAATGAAAAACTGTTTTTT CASSSGGPATNEKLFF
TRBJ2-5 TRBD1 NA TRBV11-3 TGTGCCAGCAGCTCAGGGGGCGAGACCCAGTACTTC CASSSGGETQYF
TRBJ2-3 NA NA TRBV28 TGTGCCAGCACCCCGGTACGGGGAGATACGCAGTATTTT CASTPVRGDTQYF
TRBJ2-1 TRBD2 NA TRBV29-1 TGCAGCGCCGATATTAGCGGGAGGGCCAGGAATGAGCAGTTCTTC CSADISGRARNEQFF
TRBJ2-7 NA NA TRBV9 TGTGCCAGCAGCGTAGACCCCGACAGAGACTACGAGCAGTACTTC CASSVDPDRDYEQYF